This T cell receptor beta chain was recovered during a study of T cell repertoires in cytomegalovirus infection. Study information: Selection of CMV epitopes for the study included recently identified HLA-C-restricted and well-studied HLA-B-restricted ones.

A remark on this clonotype: What it binds is unknown.

The CDR3 extends over 17 amino acids. Looked up from germline, CDR1 is LNHDA and CDR2 is SQIVND (reference sequence). V dropped 1 base and J dropped 0 bases, with 13 bases sitting between them. Study-wide findings and caveats: Based on cumulative public TCR beta family frequency, carriers of CMV plus the relevant HLA were identified.

Each CDR3 protein gets one entry after TCRdb re-called the reads with MiXCR. Of hundreds of thousands of distinct CDR3 sequences in the sample, around 29% are singletons; the top ten hold 20%. The V gene is TRBV19, the J gene TRBJ2-1; TRBD1 is a possible D gene (7 bases). This sequence was found in a human donor in good health (CMV status not recorded). Some clones in this sample may be carry-over from other donors' samples. The material sequenced was cultured PBMCs, taken from culture after CMV antigen stimulation. In nucleotides, the CDR3 is TGTGCCAGTAGTATAGTGGAGGGGGCGATCTCCTACAATGAGCAGTTCTTC. Translated: CASSIVEGAISYNEQFF.